This T cell receptor (beta chain) appears in the sequencing data of a study of blood T cell repertoires in COVID-19. Overall study context: T cells, B-cell-depleted T cells, or PBMCs provided the cDNA or gDNA that served as material.

Assay: immunoSEQ multiplex PCR; the TCRdb copy retains only in-frame clones and omits some. The sample has approximately 260,000 clones; under 90% are singletons. The sequenced material came from peripheral blood. This TCR was sampled from a human donor in a cohort sampled during active COVID-19.

CDR3: CASSPGDSYYEQYF. DNA for the CDR3: TGTGCCAGCAGCCCGGGGGACAGTTACTACGAGCAGTACTTC. The genes are TRBV13 and TRBJ2-7, with a tentative D call TRBD1 (7 bases). Germline CDR1 PRHDT, CDR2 FYEKMQ (reference sequence). Trimming removed 5 bases at V and 3 bases at J, with 14 bases between. This CDR3 is 14 amino acids long.